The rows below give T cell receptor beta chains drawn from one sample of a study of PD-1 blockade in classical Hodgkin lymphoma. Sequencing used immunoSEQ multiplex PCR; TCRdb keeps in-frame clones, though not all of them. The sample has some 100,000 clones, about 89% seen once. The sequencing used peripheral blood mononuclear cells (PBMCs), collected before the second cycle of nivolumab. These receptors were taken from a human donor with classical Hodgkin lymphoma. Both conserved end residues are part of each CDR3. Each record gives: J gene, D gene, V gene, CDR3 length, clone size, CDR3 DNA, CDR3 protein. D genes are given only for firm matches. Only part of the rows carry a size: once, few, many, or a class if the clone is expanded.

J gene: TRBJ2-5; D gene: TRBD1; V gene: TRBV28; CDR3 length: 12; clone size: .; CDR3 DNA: TGTGCCAGCAGCGAGGGGGCCGAGGAGCAGTACTTC; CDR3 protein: CASSEGAEEQYF
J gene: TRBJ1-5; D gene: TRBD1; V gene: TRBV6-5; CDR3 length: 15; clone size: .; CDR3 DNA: TGTGCCAGCAGATCCCAGGGGGTCAGCAATCAGCCCCAGCATTTT; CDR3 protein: CASRSQGVSNQPQHF
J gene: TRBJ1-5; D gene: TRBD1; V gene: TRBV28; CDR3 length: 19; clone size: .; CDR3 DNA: TGTGCCAGCATTCAAACCGGGACAGAGGTTAGTCTTGGCAATCAGCCCCAGCATTTT; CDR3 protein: CASIQTGTEVSLGNQPQHF
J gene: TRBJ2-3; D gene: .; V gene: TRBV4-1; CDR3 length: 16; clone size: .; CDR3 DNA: TGCGCCAGCAGCCAAGGAGCAGGGGATGGTACAGATACGCAGTATTTT; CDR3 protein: CASSQGAGDGTDTQYF
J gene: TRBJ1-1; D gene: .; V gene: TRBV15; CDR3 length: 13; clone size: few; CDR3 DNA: TGTGCCACCAGCAGAGTAGTGGGCACTGAAGCTTTCTTT; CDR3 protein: CATSRVVGTEAFF
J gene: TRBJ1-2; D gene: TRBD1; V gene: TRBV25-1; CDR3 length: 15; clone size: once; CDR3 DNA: TGTGCCAGCAGTGACCGGACAGGGGAACTGTATGGCTACACCTTC; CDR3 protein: CASSDRTGELYGYTF
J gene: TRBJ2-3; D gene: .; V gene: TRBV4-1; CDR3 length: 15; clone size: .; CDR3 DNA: TGCGCCAGCAGCCAAGATGGAAGGGTCCGAGATACGCAGTATTTT; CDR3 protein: CASSQDGRVRDTQYF
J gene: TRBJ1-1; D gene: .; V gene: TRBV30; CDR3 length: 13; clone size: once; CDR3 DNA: TGTGCCTGGACTCCCGGACAAAACACTGAAGCTTTCTTT; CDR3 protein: CAWTPGQNTEAFF
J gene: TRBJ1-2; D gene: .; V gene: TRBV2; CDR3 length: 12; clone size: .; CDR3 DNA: TGTGCCAGCAGTGTAATAAGTAAGGGCTACACCTTC; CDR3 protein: CASSVISKGYTF
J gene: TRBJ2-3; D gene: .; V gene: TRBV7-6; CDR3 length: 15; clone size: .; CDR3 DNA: TGTGCCAGCAGCTTAGTTGGCCCCGCGCCGGATACGCAGTATTTT; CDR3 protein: CASSLVGPAPDTQYF
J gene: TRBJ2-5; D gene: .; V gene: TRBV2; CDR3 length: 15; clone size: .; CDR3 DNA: TGTGCCAGCACGAGAACGGGACTCCAAGGGGAGACCCAGTACTTC; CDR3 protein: CASTRTGLQGETQYF
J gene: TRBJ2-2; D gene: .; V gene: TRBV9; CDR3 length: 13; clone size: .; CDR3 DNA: TGTGCCAGCAGCGTCCAGGATCCCGGGGAGCTGTTTTTT; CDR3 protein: CASSVQDPGELFF
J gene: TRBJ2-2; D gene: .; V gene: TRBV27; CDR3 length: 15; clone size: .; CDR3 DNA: TGTGCCAGCACCTCCTGGGGGGCTAACACCGGGGAGCTGTTTTTT; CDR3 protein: CASTSWGANTGELFF
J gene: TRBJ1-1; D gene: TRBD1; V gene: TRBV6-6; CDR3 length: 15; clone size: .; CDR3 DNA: TGTGCCAGCAGTTACTCCGCGACAGGGGACACTGAAGCTTTCTTT; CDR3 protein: CASSYSATGDTEAFF
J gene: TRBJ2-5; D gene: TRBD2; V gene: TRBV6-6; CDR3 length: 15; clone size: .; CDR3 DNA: TGTGCCAGCAGGAGTAGCGGGGGGGCTGAAGAGACCCAGTACTTC; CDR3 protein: CASRSSGGAEETQYF
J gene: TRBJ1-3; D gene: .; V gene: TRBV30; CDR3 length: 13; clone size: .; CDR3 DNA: TGTGCCTGGACAGGCGGTACTGGAAACACCATATATTTT; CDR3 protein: CAWTGGTGNTIYF
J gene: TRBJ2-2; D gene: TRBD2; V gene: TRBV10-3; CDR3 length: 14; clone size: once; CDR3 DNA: TGTGCCATCAGAATAGCGGGGGGAACCGGGGAGCTGTTTTTT; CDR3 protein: CAIRIAGGTGELFF
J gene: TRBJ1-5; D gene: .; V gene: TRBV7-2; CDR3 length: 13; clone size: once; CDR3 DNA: TGTGCCAGCAGCTTGGAGATGAATCAGCCCCAGCATTTT; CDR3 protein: CASSLEMNQPQHF
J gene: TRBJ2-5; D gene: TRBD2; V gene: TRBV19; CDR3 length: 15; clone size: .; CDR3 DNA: TGTGCCAGTAGTATAGTGGGGGGGTGGTCGGAGACCCAGTACTTC; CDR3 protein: CASSIVGGWSETQYF
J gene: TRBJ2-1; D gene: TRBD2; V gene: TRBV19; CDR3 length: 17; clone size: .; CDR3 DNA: TGTGCCAGTAGTATAGATCATAGCGGGGGGGCGGGTAATGAGCAGTTCTTC; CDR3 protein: CASSIDHSGGAGNEQFF
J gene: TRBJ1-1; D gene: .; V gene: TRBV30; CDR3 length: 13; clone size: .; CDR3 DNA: TGTGCCTGGCCTCGGGGAGTGAACACTGAAGCTTTCTTT; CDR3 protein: CAWPRGVNTEAFF
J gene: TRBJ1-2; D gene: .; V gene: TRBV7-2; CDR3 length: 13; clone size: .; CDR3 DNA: TGTGCCAGCAGCTTAGGAGGACAGAAGGTCCACACCTTC; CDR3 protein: CASSLGGQKVHTF
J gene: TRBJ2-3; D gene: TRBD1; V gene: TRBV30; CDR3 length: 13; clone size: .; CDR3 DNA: TGTGCCTGGGAACCTCAGGGGGCGGCTACGCAGTATTTT; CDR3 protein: CAWEPQGAATQYF
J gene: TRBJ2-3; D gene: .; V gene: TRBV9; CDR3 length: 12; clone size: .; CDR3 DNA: TGTGCCAGCAGCGTAGTAGGGGATACGCAGTATTTT; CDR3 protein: CASSVVGDTQYF
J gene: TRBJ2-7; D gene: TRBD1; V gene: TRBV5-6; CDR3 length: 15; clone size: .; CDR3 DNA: TGTGCCAGCAGCGTCACCGGGACAGGGGAGATCGAGCAGTACTTC; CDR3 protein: CASSVTGTGEIEQYF
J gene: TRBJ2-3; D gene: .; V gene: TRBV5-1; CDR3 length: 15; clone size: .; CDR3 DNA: TGCGCCAGCAGCAGGGCCTTCACTAGCACAGATACGCAGTATTTT; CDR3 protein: CASSRAFTSTDTQYF
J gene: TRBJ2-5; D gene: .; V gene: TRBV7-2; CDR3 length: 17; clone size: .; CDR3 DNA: TGTGCCAGCAGCTTAATTTTTAGGCGGGGCCGACAAGAGACCCAGTACTTC; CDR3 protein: CASSLIFRRGRQETQYF
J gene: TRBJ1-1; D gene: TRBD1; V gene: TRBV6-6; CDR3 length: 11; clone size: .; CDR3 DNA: TGTGCCAGCAGTCTCGACAGGGCAGCTTTCTTT; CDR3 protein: CASSLDRAAFF
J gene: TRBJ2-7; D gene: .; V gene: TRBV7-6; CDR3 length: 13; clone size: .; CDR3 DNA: TGTGCCAGCAGCTTAGTGAGCGGAAACGAGCAGTACTTC; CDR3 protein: CASSLVSGNEQYF
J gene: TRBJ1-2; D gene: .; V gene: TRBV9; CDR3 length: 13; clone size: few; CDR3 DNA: TGTGCCAGCAGCGTCAGGACAAACTATGGCTACACCTTC; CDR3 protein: CASSVRTNYGYTF
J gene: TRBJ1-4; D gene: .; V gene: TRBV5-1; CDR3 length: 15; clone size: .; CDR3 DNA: TGCGCCAGCAGCCTTACAGGGACCCCTAATGAAAAACTGTTTTTT; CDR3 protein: CASSLTGTPNEKLFF
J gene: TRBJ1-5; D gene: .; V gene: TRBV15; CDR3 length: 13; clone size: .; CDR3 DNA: TGTGCCACCAGCAGCACTCGAGATCAGCCCCAGCATTTT; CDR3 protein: CATSSTRDQPQHF
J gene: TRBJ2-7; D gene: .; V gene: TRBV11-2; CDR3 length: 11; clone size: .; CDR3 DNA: TGTGCCACCACGAGCACCTACGAGCAGTACTTC; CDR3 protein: CATTSTYEQYF
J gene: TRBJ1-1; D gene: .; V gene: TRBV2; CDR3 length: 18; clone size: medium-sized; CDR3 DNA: TGTGCCAGCAGATCCCGGGAATTCCAAGGGTCAACGCGAGAAGAAGCTTTCTTT; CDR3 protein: CASRSREFQGSTREEAFF
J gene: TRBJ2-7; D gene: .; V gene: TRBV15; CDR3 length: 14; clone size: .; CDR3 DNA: TGTGCCACCAGCACGCGTGCAGGGTCCTACGAGCAGTACTTC; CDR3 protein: CATSTRAGSYEQYF
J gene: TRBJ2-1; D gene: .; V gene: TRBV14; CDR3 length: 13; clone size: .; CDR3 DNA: TGTGCCAGCAGCCAACGCTCCACTGGTGAGCAGTTCTTC; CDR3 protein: CASSQRSTGEQFF
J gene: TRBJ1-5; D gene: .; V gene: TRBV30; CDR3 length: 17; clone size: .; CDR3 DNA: TGTGCCTGCCTATCCGGGACAAAAACAGATAGCAATCAGCCCCAGCATTTT; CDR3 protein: CACLSGTKTDSNQPQHF
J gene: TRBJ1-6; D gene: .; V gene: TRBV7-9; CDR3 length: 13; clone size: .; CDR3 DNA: TGTGCCAGCAGCCAAGACAGCGGGACCCCCCTCCACTTT; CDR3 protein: CASSQDSGTPLHF
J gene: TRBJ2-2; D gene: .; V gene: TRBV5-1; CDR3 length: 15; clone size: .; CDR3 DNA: TGCGCCAGCAGCTTGGACCGGGGGCACACCGGGGAGCTGTTTTTT; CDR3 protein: CASSLDRGHTGELFF
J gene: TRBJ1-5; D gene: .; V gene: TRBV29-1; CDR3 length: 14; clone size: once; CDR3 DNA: TGCAGCGTAAGGGGCTCCTTGAGCAATCAGCCCCAGCATTTT; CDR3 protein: CSVRGSLSNQPQHF
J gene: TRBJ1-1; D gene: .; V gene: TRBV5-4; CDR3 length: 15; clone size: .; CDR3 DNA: TGTGCCAGCAGCTTGCCAGGGACCTCCACCACTGAAGCTTTCTTT; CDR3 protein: CASSLPGTSTTEAFF
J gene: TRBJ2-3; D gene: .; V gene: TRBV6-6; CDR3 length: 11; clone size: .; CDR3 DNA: TGTGCCAGCAGTTATGCAGATACGCAGTATTTT; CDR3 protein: CASSYADTQYF
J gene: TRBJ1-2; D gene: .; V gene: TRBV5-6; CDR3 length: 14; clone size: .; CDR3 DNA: TGTGCCAGCAGCTTGGAAGGGGGGAACCATGGCTACACCTTC; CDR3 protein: CASSLEGGNHGYTF
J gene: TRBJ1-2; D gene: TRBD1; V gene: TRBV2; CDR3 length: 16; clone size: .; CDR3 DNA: TGTGCCAGCAGTGAACCAAAGGGGGCGCCTAACTATGGCTACACCTTC; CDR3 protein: CASSEPKGAPNYGYTF
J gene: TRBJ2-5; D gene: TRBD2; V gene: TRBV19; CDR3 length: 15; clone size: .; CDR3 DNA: TGTGCCAGTAGGCTAGCGGGGGAACACCAAGAGACCCAGTACTTC; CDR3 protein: CASRLAGEHQETQYF
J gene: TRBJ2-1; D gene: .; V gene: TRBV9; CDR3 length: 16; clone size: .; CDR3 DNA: TGTGCCAGCAGCGTAGTGGGGCTAACCTCCTACAATGAGCAGTTCTTC; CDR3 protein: CASSVVGLTSYNEQFF
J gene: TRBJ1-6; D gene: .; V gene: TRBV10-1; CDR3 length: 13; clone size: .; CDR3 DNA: TGCGCCAGCAGTGCAGGGGAGGGATCACCCCTCCACTTT; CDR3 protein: CASSAGEGSPLHF
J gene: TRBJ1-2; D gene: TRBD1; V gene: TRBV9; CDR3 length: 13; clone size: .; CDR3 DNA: TGTGCCAGCAGCCGGGACAGCAACTATGGCTACACCTTC; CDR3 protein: CASSRDSNYGYTF
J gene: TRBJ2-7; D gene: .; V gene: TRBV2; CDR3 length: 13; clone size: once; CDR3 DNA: TGTGCCTTCTCGACGGGTTGGCCCTACGAACAGTACTTC; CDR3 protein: CAFSTGWPYEQYF
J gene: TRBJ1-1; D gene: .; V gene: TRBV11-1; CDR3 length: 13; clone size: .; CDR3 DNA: TGTGCCAGCAGCTTCACCAGGCGCGCTGAAGCTTTCTTT; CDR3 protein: CASSFTRRAEAFF
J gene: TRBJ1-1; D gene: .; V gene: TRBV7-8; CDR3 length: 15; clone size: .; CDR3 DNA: TGTGCCAGCAGCCGGTCGGGACCGCGGAACACTGAAGCTTTCTTT; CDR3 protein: CASSRSGPRNTEAFF
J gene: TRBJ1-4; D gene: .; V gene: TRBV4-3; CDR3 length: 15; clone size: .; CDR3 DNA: TGCGCCAGCAGCCAACAGGGGTTAGTGGGAGAAAAACTGTTTTTT; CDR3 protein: CASSQQGLVGEKLFF
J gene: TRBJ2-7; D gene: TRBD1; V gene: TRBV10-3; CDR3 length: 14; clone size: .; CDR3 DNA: TGTGCCATCAGTGGTGGACAGGGGCTCTACGAGCAGTACTTC; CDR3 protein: CAISGGQGLYEQYF
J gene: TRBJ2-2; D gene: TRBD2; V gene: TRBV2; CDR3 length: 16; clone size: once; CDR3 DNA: TGTGCCAGCAGCGATCTAGCGGGGGGCGACACCGGGGAGCTGTTTTTT; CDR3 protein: CASSDLAGGDTGELFF
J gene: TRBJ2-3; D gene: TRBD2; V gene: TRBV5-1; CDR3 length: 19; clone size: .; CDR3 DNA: TGCGCCAGCAGCTTGCTTTTCGGGGAGGGCAGCAAAAGCACAGATACGCAGTATTTT; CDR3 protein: CASSLLFGEGSKSTDTQYF
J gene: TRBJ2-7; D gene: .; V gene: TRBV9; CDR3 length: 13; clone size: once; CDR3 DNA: TGTGCCAGCAGCGTAGCGGGGGTCCGGGAGCAGTACTTC; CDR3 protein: CASSVAGVREQYF
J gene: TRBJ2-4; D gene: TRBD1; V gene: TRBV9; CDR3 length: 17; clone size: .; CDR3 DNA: TGTGCCAGCAGCGTGTGGGGATCGACAGGGAATAAAAACATTCAGTACTTC; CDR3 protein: CASSVWGSTGNKNIQYF